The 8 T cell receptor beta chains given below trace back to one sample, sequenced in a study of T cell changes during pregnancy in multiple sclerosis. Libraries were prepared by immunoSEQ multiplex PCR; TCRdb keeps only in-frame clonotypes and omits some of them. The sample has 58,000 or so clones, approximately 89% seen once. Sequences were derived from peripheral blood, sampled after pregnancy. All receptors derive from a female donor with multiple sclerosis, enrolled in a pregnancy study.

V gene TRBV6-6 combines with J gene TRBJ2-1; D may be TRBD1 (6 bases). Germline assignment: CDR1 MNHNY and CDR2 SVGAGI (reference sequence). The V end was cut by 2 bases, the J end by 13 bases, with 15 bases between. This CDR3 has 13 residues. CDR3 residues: CASSYVAQGFQFF. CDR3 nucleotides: TGTGCCAGCAGTTACGTAGCACAGGGCTTCCAGTTCTTC.

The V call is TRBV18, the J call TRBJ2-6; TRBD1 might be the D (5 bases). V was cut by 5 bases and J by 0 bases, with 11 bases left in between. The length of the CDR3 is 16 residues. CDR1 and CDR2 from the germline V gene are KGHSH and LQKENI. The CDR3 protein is CASSALTASGANVLTF. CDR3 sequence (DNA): TGTGCCAGCTCAGCTTTGACAGCCTCTGGGGCCAACGTCCTGACTTTC.

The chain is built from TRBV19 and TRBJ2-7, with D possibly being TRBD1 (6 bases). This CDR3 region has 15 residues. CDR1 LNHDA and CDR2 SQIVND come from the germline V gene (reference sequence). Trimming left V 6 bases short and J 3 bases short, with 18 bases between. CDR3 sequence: CASRRAAGDLYEQYF. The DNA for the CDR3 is TGTGCCAGTAGAAGGGCGGCAGGGGACCTCTACGAGCAGTACTTC.

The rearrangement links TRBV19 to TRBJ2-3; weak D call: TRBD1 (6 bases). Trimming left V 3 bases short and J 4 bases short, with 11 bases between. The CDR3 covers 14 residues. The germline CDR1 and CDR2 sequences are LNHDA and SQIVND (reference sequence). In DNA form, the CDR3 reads TGTGCCAGTAGTATCCACAGGGCCGCAGATACGCAGTATTTT. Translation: CASSIHRAADTQYF.

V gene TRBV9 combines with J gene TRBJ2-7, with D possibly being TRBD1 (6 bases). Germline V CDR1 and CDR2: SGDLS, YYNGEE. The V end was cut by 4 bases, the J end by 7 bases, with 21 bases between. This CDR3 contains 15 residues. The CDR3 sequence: CASSIQGGPFGEQYF. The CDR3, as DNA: TGTGCCAGCAGCATACAGGGCGGCCCTTTTGGTGAGCAGTACTTC.

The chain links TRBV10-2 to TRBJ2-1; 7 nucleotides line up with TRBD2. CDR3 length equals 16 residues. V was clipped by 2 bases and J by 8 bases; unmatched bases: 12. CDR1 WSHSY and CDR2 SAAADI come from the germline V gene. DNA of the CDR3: TGCGCCAGCAGTGAGACCCGAGGGAGGGGACTGGATGAGCAGTTCTTC. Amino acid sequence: CASSETRGRGLDEQFF.

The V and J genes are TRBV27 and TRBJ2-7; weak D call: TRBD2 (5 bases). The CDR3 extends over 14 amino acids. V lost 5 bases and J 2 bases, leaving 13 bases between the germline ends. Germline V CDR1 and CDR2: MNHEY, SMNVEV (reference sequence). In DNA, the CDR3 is TGTGCCAGCAGTCCCCAAGCGGACCCCTACGAGCAGTACTTC. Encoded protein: CASSPQADPYEQYF.

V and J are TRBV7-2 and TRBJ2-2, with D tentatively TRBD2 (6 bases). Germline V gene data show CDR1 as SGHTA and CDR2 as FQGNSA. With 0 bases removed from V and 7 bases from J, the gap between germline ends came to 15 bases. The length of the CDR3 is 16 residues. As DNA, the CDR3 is TGTGCCAGCAGCTTAGCTTTCTTTAGCGGTAGCGGGGAGCTGTTTTTT. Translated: CASSLAFFSGSGELFF.